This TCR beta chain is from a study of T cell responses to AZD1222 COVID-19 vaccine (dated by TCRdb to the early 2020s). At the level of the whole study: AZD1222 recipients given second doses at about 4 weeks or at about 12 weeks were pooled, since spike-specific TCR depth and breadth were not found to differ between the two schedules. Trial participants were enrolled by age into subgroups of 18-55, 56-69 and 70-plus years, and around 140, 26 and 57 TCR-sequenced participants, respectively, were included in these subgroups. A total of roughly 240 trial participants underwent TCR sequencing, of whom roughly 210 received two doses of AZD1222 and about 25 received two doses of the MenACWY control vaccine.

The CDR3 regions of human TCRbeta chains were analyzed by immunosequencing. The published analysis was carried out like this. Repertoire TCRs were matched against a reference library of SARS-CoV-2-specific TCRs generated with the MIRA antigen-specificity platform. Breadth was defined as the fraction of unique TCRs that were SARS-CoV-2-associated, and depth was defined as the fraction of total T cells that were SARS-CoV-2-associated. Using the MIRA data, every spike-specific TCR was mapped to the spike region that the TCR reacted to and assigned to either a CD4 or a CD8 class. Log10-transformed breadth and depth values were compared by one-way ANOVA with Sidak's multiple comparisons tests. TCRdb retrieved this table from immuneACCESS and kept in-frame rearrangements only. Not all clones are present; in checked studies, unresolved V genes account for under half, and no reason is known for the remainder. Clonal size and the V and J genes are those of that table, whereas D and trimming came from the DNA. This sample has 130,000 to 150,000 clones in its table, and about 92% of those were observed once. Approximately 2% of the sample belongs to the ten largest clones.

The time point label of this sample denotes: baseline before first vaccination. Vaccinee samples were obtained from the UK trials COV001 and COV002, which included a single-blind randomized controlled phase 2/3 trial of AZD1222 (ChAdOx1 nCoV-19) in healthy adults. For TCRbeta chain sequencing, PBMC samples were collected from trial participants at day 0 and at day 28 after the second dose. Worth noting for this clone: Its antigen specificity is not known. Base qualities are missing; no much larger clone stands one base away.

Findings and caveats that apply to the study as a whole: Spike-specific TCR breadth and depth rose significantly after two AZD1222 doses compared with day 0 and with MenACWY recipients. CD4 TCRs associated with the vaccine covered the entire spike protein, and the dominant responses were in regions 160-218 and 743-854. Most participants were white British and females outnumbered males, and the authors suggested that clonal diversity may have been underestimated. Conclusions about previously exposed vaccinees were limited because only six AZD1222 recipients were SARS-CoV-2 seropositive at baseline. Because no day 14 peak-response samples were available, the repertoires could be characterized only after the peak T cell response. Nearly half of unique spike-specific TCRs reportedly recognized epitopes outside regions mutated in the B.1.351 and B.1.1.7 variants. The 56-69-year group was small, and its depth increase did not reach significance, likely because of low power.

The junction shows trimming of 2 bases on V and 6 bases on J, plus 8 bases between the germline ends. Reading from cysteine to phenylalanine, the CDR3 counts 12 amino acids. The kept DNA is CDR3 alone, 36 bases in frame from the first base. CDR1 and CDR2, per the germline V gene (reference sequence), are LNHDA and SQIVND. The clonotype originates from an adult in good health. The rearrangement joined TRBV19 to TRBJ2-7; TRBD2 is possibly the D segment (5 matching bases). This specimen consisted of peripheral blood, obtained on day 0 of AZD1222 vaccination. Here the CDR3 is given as CASSIMGAEQYF. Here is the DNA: TGTGCCAGTAGTATAATGGGAGCCGAGCAGTACTTC.